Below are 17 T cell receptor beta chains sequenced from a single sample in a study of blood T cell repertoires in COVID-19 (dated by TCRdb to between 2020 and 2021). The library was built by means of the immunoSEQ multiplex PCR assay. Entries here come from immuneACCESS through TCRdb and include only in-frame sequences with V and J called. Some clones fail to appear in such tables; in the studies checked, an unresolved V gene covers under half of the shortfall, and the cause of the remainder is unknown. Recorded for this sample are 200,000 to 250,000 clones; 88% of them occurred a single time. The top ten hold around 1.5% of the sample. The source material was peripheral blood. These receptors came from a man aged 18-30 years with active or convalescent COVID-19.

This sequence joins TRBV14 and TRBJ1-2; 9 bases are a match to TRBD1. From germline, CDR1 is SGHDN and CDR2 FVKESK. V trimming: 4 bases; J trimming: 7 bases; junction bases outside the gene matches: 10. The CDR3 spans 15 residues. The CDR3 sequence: CASSPRSGQGFGYTF. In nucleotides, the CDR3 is TGTGCCAGCAGCCCCCGATCGGGACAGGGCTTTGGCTACACCTTC.

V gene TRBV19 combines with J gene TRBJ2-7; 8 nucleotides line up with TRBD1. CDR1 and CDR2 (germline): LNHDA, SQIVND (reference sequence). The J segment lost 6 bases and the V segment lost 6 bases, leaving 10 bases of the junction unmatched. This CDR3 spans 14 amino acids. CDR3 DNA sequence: TGTGCCAGTAGCAGAGCCGGGACAGGTTTCGAGCAGTACTTC. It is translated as CASSRAGTGFEQYF.

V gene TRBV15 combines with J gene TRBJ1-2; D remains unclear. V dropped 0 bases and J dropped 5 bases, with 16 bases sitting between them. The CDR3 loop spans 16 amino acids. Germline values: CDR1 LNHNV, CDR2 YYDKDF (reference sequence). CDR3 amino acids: CATSRDLTRREYGYTF. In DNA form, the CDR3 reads TGTGCCACCAGCAGAGATCTTACCCGGAGGGAATATGGCTACACCTTC.

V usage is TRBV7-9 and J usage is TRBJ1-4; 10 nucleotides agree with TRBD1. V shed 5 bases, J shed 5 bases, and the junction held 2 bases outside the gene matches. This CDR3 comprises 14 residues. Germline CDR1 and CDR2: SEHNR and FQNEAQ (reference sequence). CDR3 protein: CASSPGQGNEKLFF. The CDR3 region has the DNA TGTGCCAGCAGCCCGGGACAGGGGAATGAAAAACTGTTTTTT.

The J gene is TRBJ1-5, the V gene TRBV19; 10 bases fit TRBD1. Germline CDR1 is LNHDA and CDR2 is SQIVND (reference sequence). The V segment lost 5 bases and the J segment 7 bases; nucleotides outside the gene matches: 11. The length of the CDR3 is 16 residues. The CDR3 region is CASSATGTGVMQPQHF. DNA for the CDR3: TGTGCCAGTAGTGCCACCGGGACAGGGGTTATGCAGCCCCAGCATTTT.

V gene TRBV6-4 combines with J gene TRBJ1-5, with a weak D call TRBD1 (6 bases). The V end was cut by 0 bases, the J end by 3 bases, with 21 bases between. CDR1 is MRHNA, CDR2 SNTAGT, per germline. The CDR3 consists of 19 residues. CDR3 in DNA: TGTGCCAGCAGTGACTCGACTTCACAGGGCAGCTCCCTCAATCAGCCCCAGCATTTT. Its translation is CASSDSTSQGSSLNQPQHF.

In DNA, the CDR3 is TGTGCCAGCAGTACCGGGCAGGGTACTTCACCCCTCCACTTT. It translates to CASSTGQGTSPLHF. This chain links TRBV28 with TRBJ1-6; D perhaps matches TRBD1 (5 bases). V shed 5 bases and J shed 9 bases, with 14 bases lying between them. Germline CDR1 is MDHEN and CDR2 is SYDVKM. CDR3 length equals 14 residues.

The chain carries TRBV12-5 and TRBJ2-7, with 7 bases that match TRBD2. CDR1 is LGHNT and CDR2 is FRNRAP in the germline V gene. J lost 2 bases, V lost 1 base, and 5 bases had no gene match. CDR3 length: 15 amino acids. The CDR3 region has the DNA TGTGCTAGTGGTTTGGGACTAGCCGGGGCCTACGAGCAGTACTTC. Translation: CASGLGLAGAYEQYF.

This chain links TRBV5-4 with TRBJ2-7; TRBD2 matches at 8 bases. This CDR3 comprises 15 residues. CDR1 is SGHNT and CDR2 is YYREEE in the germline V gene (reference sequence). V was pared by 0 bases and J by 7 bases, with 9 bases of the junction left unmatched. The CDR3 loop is CASSLGSGASGEQYF. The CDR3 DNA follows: TGTGCCAGCAGCTTGGGTAGCGGGGCCTCCGGTGAGCAGTACTTC.

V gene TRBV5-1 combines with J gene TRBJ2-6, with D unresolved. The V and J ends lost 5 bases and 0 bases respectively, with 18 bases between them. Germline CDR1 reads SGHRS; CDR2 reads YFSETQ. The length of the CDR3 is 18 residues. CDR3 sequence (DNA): TGCGCCAGCAGACTTCGGTCCAGCGTAAACTCTGGGGCCAACGTCCTGACTTTC. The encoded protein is CASRLRSSVNSGANVLTF.

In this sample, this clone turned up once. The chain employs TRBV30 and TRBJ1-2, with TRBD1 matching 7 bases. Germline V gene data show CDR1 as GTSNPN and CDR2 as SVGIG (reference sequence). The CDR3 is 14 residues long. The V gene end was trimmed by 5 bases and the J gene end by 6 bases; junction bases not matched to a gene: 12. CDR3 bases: TGTGCCTGGGGCTTTGACAGGGTATTCGATGGCTACACCTTC. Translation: CAWGFDRVFDGYTF.

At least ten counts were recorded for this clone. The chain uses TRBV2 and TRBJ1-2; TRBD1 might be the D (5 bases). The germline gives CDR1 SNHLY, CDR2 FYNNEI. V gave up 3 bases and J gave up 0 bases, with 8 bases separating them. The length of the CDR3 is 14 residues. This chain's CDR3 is CASSDQGPNYGYTF. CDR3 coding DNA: TGTGCCAGCAGTGACCAGGGCCCTAACTATGGCTACACCTTC.

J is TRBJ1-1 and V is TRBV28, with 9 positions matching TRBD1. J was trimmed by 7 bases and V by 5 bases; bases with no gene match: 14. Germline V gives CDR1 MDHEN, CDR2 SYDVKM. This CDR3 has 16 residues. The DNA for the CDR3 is TGTGCCAGCAGTCACCCACCGGGACAGGGATTGGATGAAGCTTTCTTT. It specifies CASSHPPGQGLDEAFF.

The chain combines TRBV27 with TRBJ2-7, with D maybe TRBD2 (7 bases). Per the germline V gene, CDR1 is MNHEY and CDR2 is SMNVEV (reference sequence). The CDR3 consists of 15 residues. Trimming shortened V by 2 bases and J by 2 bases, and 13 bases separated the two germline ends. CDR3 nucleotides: TGTGCCAGCAGTTTAGGGCGGGGGCCAACCTACGAGCAGTACTTC. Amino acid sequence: CASSLGRGPTYEQYF.

CDR3 sequence reads: CASSPDSTSGRGTDTQYF. The CDR3 DNA is TGTGCCAGCAGCCCGGACTCGACTAGCGGGAGGGGCACAGATACGCAGTATTTT. The chain is built from TRBV7-8 and TRBJ2-3, with 14 bases identical to TRBD2. V dropped 5 bases and J dropped 1; count of bases not matched to a gene: 8. CDR3 length: 18 residues. Germline loops: CDR1 SGHVS, CDR2 FQNEAQ.

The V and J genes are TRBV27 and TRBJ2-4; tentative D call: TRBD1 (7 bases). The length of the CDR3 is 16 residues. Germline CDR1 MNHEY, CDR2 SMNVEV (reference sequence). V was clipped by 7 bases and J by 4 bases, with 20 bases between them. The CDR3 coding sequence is TGTGCCAGCACGTATTCTGGGCAGGGGGGTAAAAACATTCAGTACTTC. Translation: CASTYSGQGGKNIQYF.

The CDR3 loop reads CASSQVSSRGQETQYF. The CDR3 DNA sequence: TGTGCCAGCAGCCAAGTTTCTTCCAGGGGACAAGAGACCCAGTACTTC. The rearrangement joins TRBV4-2 to TRBJ2-5; weak D call: TRBD1 (6 bases). The CDR3 is 16 residues long. Germline V CDR1 and CDR2: LGHNA, YNFKEQ. V was trimmed by 1 base and J by 2 bases, leaving 14 bases between them.